These T cell receptor beta chains were read from a single sample in a study of vaccination and CD4 T cells after COVID-19. MiXCR, applied by TCRdb to the PCR reads, yields one record per CDR3 protein. The repertoire holds around 18,000 distinct CDR3 sequences, with 35% to 45% as singletons. No antigens are known for them. Material: CD4+ T cells from blood, cultured in vitro. Receptors originate from a human donor who had recovered from COVID-19. Both conserved end residues are part of each CDR3. Each record gives: clone size, V gene, D gene, CDR3 protein. A D gene is named only where the DNA matches it firmly. Size is omitted from some rows. Given values are once, few, many or a class for expanded clones.

>NA|TRBV20-1|TRBD1
CSANDPGQGFDEQYF
>NA|TRBV12-3/TRBV12-4|NA
CASSSGNTEAFF
>few|TRBV19|TRBD2
CASKTSGELAGELFF
>NA|TRBV6-1|NA
CASARDFGNTIYF
>NA|TRBV7-6|NA
CASSPRVRTGELFF
>NA|TRBV7-9|NA
CASSLGNEQYF
>NA|TRBV7-8|TRBD1
CASSLSQGAGDTEAFF
>NA|TRBV7-2|NA
CASSSDSLYQPQHF
>few|TRBV7-8|TRBD2
CASSLGLVNIQYF
>NA|TRBV10-3|TRBD1
CAISETTGGSSGANVLTF
>few|TRBV24-1|TRBD1
CATSDPGQGRADTQYF
>NA|TRBV30|NA
CAWTRGPYEAFF
>few|TRBV10-3|NA
CAISEPRQEQETQYF
>medium-sized|TRBV20-1|NA
CSARDGGGQPQHF
>few|TRBV20-1|NA
CSARDLGRGNEKLFF
>few|TRBV3-1|NA
CASSQEPSQGTQYF
>NA|TRBV7-6|TRBD2
CASSLVTSGAGELFF
>NA|TRBV30|NA
CAWKLGTANTGELFF
>NA|TRBV7-2|TRBD2
CASSPRTSGETQYF
>NA|TRBV7-9|NA
CASGASGANVLTF
>NA|TRBV7-9|NA
CASSLGSYGATF
>few|TRBV21-1|NA
CASNRLAGVNEQFF
>few|TRBV6-1|NA
CASSAHYSSAYGNEQFF
>few|TRBV20-1|NA
CSARSASLGPGELFF
>NA|TRBV2|TRBD2
CASRLAEYQETQYF
>NA|TRBV12-3/TRBV12-4|NA
CASSLVGAGYTF
>once|TRBV2|TRBD2
CASIRDYGYEQYF
>NA|TRBV15|NA
CATSRALGARNEQFF
>few|TRBV28|NA
CGTGRNHQETQYF
>medium-sized|TRBV27|NA
CASSARRGRDTEAFF
>NA|TRBV5-4|TRBD2
CASSLVGGEETQYF
>NA|TRBV5-4|TRBD1
CASSLQGALDIQYF
>once|TRBV5-1|NA
CASSERRETQYF
>NA|TRBV5-6|TRBD2
CASSLGREGYEQYF
>few|TRBV2|TRBD1
CASRTGGREAFF
>few|TRBV27|TRBD1
CASSDSFRDSQETQYF
>NA|TRBV7-8|NA
CASSQNIYRVGQPQHF
>NA|TRBV5-1|TRBD2
CASSLGAGTSGSDEQFF
>few|TRBV19|TRBD2
CASSTSGRAGETQYF
>NA|TRBV20-1|NA
CSATHSNQPQHF
>NA|TRBV11-2|NA
CASSSPWETQYF
>NA|TRBV18|NA
CASSPPSRLSGTDTQYF
>NA|TRBV5-6|NA
CASSWGTHGYTF
>NA|TRBV3-1|NA
CASSQEVSGNEQFF
>NA|TRBV27|TRBD1
CASSLYQGENTEAFF
>NA|TRBV30|TRBD2
CAWSPRASGSSYEQYF
>NA|TRBV7-8|NA
CASSLEVKPTYEQYF
>NA|TRBV25-1|TRBD2
CASSSTRGSDSDTQYF
>few|TRBV20-1|NA
CSARGRGRQPQHF
>NA|TRBV5-1|TRBD1
CASSTGTARSTDTQYF
>few|TRBV7-9|NA
CASSLAQISWTQYF
>few|TRBV19|TRBD2
CASSTGLFNEQFF
>NA|TRBV12-3/TRBV12-4|NA
CASTNQTSMYLCASRLQEWAEAFF
>few|TRBV4-1|NA
CASSLGSINYGYTF
>NA|TRBV10-1|NA
CASSDTGELFF
>NA|TRBV2|NA
CASSAEPTGELFF
>NA|TRBV4-2|TRBD1
CASSQEETGGYEQYF